The sequence of this TCR beta chain was determined in a study of breast tumors, draining lymph nodes, adjacent tissues. This clonotype was observed at least ten times. The antigen remains undetermined. Germline values: CDR1 MNHNY, CDR2 SVGAGI (reference sequence). V shed 8 bases, J shed 7 bases, and the junction held 13 bases outside the gene matches. The CDR3 is made up of 15 amino acids. The lymph nodes were axillary draining lymph nodes from breast cancer patients. General observations from the study: Tumors had less TCR diversity than lymph nodes, more than nontumor tissue. Data fit most tumor T cells coming from lymph node, expanding in tumor. Luminal-like breast cancer showed significantly greater tumor-nontumor repertoire similarity than basal-like breast cancer did.

MiXCR was run by TCRdb on the multiplex PCR reads, yielding one entry per CDR3 protein. This sample carries some 140,000 distinct CDR3 sequences, about 20% of them seen once, and the ten largest clones take about 2.2%. This receptor was taken from a female donor with breast cancer. Some clones in this sample may be carry-over from other donors' samples. The chain recombines TRBV6-6 with TRBJ2-2, with 7 bases fitting TRBD1. What was sequenced was axillary lymph node tissue. This chain's CDR3 is CASPIRDSKGGELFF. CDR3 bases: TGTGCCAGCCCAATAAGGGACAGTAAGGGCGGGGAGCTGTTTTTT.